Given below is one T cell receptor (beta chain) in context. Germline V gives CDR1 SGHRS, CDR2 YFSETQ. The CDR3 length is 13 residues. V lost 5 bases to trimming and J lost 9 bases; unmatched junction nucleotides: 6. The source of the sample is a study of blood T cell repertoires in COVID-19. Overall study: COVID-19 samples collected from the United States, Italy and Spain covered acute and convalescent phases. T cells, B-cell-depleted T cells, or PBMCs provided the cDNA or gDNA that served as material.

Here immunoSEQ multiplex PCR was the method, and the copy in TCRdb shows in-frame clones only, minus some. The table has more than 95,000 clones, roughly 83% seen once. The clonotype originates from a man aged 25-45 years with acute or convalescent COVID-19. The gene calls are TRBV5-1 and TRBJ2-1, with 9 bases aligning to TRBD1. The specimen sequenced was peripheral blood. The CDR3 is CASRKQGAGEQFF. DNA for the CDR3: TGCGCCAGCAGGAAACAGGGGGCGGGTGAGCAGTTCTTC.